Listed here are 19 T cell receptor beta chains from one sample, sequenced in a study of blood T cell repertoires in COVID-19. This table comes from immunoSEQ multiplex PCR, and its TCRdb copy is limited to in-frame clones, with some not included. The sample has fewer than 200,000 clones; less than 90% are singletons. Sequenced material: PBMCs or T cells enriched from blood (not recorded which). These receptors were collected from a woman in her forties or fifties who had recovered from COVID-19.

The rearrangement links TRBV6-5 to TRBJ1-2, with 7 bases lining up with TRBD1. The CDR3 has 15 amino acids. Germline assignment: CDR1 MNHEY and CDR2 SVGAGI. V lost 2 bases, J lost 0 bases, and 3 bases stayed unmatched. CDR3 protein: CASSYDRATNYGYTF. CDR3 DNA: TGTGCCAGCAGTTACGACAGGGCTACTAACTATGGCTACACCTTC.

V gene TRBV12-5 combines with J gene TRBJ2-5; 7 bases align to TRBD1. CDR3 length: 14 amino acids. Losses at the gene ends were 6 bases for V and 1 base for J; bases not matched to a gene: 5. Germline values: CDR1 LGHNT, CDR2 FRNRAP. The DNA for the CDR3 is TGTGCTAGTGGGCCCGGGACAGTCCAAGAGACCCAGTACTTC. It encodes CASGPGTVQETQYF. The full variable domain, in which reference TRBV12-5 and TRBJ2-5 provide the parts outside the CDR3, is DARVTQTPRHKVTEMGQEVTMRCQPILGHNTVFWYRQTMMQGLELLAYFRNRAPLDDSGMPKDRFSAEMPDATLATLKIQPSEPRDSAVYFCASGPGTVQETQYFGPGTRLLVL.

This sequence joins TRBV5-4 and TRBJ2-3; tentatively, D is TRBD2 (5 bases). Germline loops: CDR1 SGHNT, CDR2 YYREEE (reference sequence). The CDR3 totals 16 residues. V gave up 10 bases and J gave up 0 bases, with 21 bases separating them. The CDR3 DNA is TGTGCCGCCTCAGTGGGCGGGCGGACTAGCACAGATACGCAGTATTTT. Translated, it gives CAASVGGRTSTDTQYF.

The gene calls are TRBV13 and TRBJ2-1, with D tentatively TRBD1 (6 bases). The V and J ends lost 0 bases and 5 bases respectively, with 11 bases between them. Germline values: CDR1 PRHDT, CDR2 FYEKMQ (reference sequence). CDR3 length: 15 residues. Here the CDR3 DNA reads TGTGCCAGCAGCTTAGGCGGACAGACCAACAATGAGCAGTTCTTC. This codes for CASSLGGQTNNEQFF. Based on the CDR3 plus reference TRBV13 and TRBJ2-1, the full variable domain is AAGVIQSPRHLIKEKRETATLKCYPIPRHDTVYWYQQGPGQDPQFLISFYEKMQSDKGSIPDRFSAQQFSDYHSELNMSSLELGDSALYFCASSLGGQTNNEQFFGPGTRLTVL.

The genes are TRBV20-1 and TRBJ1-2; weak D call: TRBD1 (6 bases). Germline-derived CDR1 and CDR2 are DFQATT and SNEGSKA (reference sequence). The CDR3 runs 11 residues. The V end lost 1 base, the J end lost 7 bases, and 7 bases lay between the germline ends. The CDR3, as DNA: TGCAGTGCTAGAGCAGGGGCTGGCTACACCTTC. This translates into CSARAGAGYTF.

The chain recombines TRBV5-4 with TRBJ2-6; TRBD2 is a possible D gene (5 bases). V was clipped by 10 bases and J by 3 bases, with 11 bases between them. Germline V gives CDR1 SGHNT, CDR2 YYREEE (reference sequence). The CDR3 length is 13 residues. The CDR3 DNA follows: TGTGCCGGGGAGCCCTATGGGGCCAACGTCCTGACTTTC. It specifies CAGEPYGANVLTF.

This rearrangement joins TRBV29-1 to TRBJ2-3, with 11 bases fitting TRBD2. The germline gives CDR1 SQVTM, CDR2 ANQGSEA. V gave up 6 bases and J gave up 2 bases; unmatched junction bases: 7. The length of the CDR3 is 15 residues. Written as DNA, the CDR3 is TGCAGCGTAGCTGGACTAGCGGGTACCACAGATACGCAGTATTTT. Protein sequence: CSVAGLAGTTDTQYF.

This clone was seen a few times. The CDR3 here is CASTPPRTGGRQYF. The DNA of the CDR3 is TGTGCCAGCACCCCCCCGCGTACAGGGGGTAGGCAGTATTTT. This chain joins TRBV6-5 and TRBJ2-3, with 8 bases that match TRBD1. V lost 7 bases and J lost 11; bases outside the gene matches: 14. CDR1 is MNHEY and CDR2 is SVGAGI in the germline V gene. The CDR3 contains 14 residues.

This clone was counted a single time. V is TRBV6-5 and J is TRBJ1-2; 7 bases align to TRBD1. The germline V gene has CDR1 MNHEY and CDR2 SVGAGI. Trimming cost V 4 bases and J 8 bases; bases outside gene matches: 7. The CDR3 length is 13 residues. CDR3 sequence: CASSSRDRLGYTF. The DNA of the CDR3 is TGTGCCAGCAGTTCCCGGGACAGACTGGGCTACACCTTC.

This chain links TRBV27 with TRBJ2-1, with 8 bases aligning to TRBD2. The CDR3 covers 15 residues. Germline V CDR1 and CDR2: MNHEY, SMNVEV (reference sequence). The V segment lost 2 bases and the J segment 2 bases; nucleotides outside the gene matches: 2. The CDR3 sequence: CASSLNSGAYNEQFF. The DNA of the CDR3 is TGTGCCAGCAGTTTAAATAGCGGGGCCTACAATGAGCAGTTCTTC.

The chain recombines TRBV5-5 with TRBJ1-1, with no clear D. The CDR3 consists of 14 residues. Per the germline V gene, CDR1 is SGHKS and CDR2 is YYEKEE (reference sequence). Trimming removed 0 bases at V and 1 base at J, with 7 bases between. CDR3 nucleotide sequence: TGTGCCAGCAGCTTGGTGGGAGCGAACACTGAAGCTTTCTTT. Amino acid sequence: CASSLVGANTEAFF.

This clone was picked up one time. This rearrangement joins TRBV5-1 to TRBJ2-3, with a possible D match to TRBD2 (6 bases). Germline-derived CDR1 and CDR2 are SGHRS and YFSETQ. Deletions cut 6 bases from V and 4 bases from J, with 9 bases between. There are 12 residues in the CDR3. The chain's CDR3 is CASKEGPDTQYF. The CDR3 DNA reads TGCGCCAGCAAGGAGGGTCCAGATACGCAGTATTTT.

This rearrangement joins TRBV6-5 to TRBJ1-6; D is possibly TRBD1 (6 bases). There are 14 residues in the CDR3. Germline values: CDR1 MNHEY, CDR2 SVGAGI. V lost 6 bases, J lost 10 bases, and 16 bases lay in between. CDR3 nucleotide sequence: TGTGCCAGCAGCGCAAACAGGGATCAGTCACCCCTCCACTTT. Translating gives CASSANRDQSPLHF.

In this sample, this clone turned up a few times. The CDR3 region is CASSFHRRPNTGELFF. DNA for the CDR3: TGTGCCAGCAGTTTTCACAGGCGCCCGAACACCGGGGAGCTGTTTTTT. The chain is built from TRBV6-2 or TRBV6-3 and TRBJ2-2; TRBD1 is a possible D gene (5 bases). This CDR3 region has 16 residues. Between the trimmed V and J ends, which lost 4 bases and 0 bases, there was a span of 12 bases. Germline V gives CDR1 MNHEY, CDR2 SVGEGT.

CDR3 nucleotides: TGTGCCAGCAGTTATAGCTTTAGGGGGAACACTGAAGCTTTCTTT. Its protein is CASSYSFRGNTEAFF. This chain connects TRBV6-5 to TRBJ1-1; a possible D gene is TRBD1 (5 bases). The CDR3 is 15 amino acids. V was trimmed by 3 bases and J by 1 base, leaving 12 bases between them. Germline CDR1 reads MNHEY; CDR2 reads SVGAGI.

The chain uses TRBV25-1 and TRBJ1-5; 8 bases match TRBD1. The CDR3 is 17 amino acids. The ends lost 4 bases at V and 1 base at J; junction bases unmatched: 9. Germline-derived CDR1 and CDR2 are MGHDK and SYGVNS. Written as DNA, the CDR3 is TGTGCCAGCAGTGGGGCACAAACAGGGGGGAGCAATCAGCCCCAGCATTTT. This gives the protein CASSGAQTGGSNQPQHF. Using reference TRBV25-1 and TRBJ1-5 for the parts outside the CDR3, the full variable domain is EADIYQTPRYLVIGTGKKITLECSQTMGHDKMYWYQQDPGMELHLIHYSYGVNSTEKGDLSSESTVSRIRTEHFPLTLESARPSHTSQYLCASSGAQTGGSNQPQHFGDGTRLSIL.

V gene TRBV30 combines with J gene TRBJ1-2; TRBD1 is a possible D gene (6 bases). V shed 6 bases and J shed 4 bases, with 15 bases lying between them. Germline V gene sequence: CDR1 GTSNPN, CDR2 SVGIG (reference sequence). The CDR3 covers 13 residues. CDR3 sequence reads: CACEPTGTYGYTF. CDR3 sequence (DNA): TGTGCCTGCGAACCTACAGGGACCTATGGCTACACCTTC.

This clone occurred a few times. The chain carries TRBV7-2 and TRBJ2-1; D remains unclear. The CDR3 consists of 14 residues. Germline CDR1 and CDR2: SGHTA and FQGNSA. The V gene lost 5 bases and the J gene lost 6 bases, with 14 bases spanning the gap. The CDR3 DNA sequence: TGTGCCAGCAGCACCCCTACCAGGTTCAATGAGCAGTTCTTC. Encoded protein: CASSTPTRFNEQFF.

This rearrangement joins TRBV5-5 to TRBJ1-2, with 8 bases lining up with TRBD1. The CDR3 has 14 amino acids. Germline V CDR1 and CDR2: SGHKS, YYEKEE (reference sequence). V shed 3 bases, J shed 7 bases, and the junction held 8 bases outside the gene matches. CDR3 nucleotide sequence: TGTGCCAGCAGCTCCGACAGGGGAAGACGTGGCTACACCTTC. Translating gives CASSSDRGRRGYTF.